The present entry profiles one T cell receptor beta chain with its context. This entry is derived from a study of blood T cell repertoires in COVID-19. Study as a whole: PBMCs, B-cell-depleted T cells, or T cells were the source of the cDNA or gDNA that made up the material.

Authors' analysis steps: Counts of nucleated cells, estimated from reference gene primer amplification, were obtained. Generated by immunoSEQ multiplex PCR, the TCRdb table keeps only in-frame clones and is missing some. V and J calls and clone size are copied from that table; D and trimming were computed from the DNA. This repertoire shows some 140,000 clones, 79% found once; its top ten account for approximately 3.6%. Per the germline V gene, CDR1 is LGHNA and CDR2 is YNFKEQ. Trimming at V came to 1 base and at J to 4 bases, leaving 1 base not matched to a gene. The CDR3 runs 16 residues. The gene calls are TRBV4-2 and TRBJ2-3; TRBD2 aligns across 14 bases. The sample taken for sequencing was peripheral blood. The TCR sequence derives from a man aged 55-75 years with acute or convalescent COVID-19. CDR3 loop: CASSQGLAGGSDTQYF. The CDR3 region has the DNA TGTGCCAGCAGCCAAGGACTAGCGGGAGGGTCAGATACGCAGTATTTT.